One and the same sample provided the 28 T cell receptor beta chains below, sequenced in a study of identical twins. TCRdb re-derived calls from the 5' RACE reads in MiXCR, one entry per CDR3 protein. The table includes some 560,000 distinct CDR3 sequences, 7.5% to 10% detected once. A further study also used this sample, focusing on yellow fever vaccine responses in identical twins.

Sequenced input: PBMCs. Every receptor here comes from a woman aged 18-29 years in good health.

The chain couples TRBV2 to TRBJ2-7, with 7 bases aligning to TRBD1. This CDR3 has 12 amino acids. V shed 7 bases, J shed 3 bases, and the junction held 3 bases outside the gene matches. Germline CDR1 is SNHLY and CDR2 is FYNNEI. The CDR3 region is CASTRDSYEQYF. The CDR3 DNA is TGTGCCAGCACCCGGGACAGCTACGAGCAGTACTTC.

This clonotype was detected only a few times. The chain couples TRBV7-9 to TRBJ2-1; 7 nucleotides match TRBD1. Germline CDR1 SEHNR, CDR2 FQNEAQ (reference sequence). V was clipped by 4 bases and J by 9 bases; unmatched bases: 15. This CDR3 has 16 residues. CDR3 region: CASSSGTAGGFLEQFF. The CDR3 DNA follows: TGTGCCAGCAGCTCAGGGACAGCTGGGGGATTTCTTGAGCAGTTCTTC.

This clonotype occurred many times. CDR3 bases: TGTGCCAGCAGCCCGACAGGGCCCTACGAGCAGTACTTC. Translation: CASSPTGPYEQYF. This chain joins TRBV3-1 and TRBJ2-7; 7 positions agree with TRBD1. Unmatched junction bases numbered 2, after V lost 4 bases and J lost 2 bases. This CDR3 comprises 13 residues. The germline V gene encodes CDR1 LGHDT and CDR2 YNNKEL (reference sequence).

The rearrangement links TRBV6-2 or TRBV6-3 to TRBJ2-1; D might be TRBD2 (6 bases). V lost 0 bases and J lost 0, with 12 bases in between. The CDR3 is 17 residues long. The germline CDR1 and CDR2 sequences are MNHEY and SVGEGT. The CDR3 is CASSYSRGTSSYNEQFF. DNA for the CDR3: TGTGCCAGCAGTTACTCCCGCGGGACCAGCTCCTACAATGAGCAGTTCTTC.

This clonotype occurred a few times. The chain links TRBV7-6 to TRBJ2-7, with 10 bases aligning to TRBD1. The CDR3 contains 15 residues. V shed 3 bases, J shed 3 bases, and the junction held 5 bases outside the gene matches. Germline V lookup: CDR1 SGHVS, CDR2 FNYEAQ. The CDR3 is CASSFGTGEVYEQYF. DNA for the CDR3: TGTGCCAGCAGCTTCGGGACAGGGGAGGTCTACGAGCAGTACTTC. The whole variable domain, remainder taken from reference TRBV7-6 and TRBJ2-7, is GAGVSQSPRYKVTKRGQDVALRCDPISGHVSLYWYRQALGQGPEFLTYFNYEAQQDKSGLPNDRFSAERPEGSISTLTIQRTEQRDSAMYRCASSFGTGEVYEQYFGPGTRLTVT.

This chain joins TRBV30 and TRBJ2-7, with a possible D match to TRBD2 (5 bases). The V end lost 1 base, the J end lost 7 bases, and 5 bases lay between the germline ends. The CDR3 totals 10 residues. Germline V gene lookup returns CDR1 GTSNPN and CDR2 SVGIG (reference sequence). CDR3 sequence reads: CAWSGREQYF. In nucleotides, the CDR3 is TGTGCCTGGAGTGGGAGGGAGCAGTACTTC.

This clonotype was found a few times. This rearrangement joins TRBV20-1 to TRBJ1-2; D not resolved. The CDR3 length is 14 residues. Trimming removed 0 bases at V and 6 bases at J, with 14 bases between. CDR1 and CDR2 (germline): DFQATT, SNEGSKA (reference sequence). The DNA for the CDR3 is TGCAGTGCTAGAGATCGTCGGGGAGACGATGGCTACACCTTC. This translates into CSARDRRGDDGYTF.

The sample holds a few counts of this clonotype. The V and J genes are TRBV6-5 and TRBJ2-7; 7 bases are a match to TRBD1. From germline, CDR1 is MNHEY and CDR2 SVGAGI. This CDR3 is 15 amino acids long. The V gene end was trimmed by 5 bases and the J gene end by 4 bases; junction bases not matched to a gene: 11. DNA for the CDR3: TGTGCCAGCAGTCTCTCGGGGACAGCATATTACGAGCAGTACTTC. It translates to CASSLSGTAYYEQYF.

The CDR3 region is CASSLDQFGEQFF. The CDR3, as DNA: TGTGCCAGCAGCTTAGATCAGTTTGGTGAGCAGTTCTTC. The rearrangement links TRBV11-2 to TRBJ2-1; D is undetermined. The V gene's germline CDR1 is SGHAT and CDR2 FQNNGV. This CDR3 is built from 13 residues. V lost 0 bases and J 9 bases, leaving 9 bases between the germline ends. The complete variable domain, with remaining parts taken from reference TRBV11-2 and TRBJ2-1, reads EAGVAQSPRYKIIEKRQSVAFWCNPISGHATLYWYQQILGQGPKLLIQFQNNGVVDDSQLPKDRFSAERLKGVDSTLKIQPAKLEDSAVYLCASSLDQFGEQFFGPGTRLTVL.

This clonotype has ten or more counts. The rearrangement joins TRBV7-8 to TRBJ2-7, with D perhaps given as TRBD1 or TRBD2 (5 bases each). The V gene lost 1 base and the J gene lost 2 bases, with 12 bases spanning the gap. This CDR3 is 15 amino acids long. Looked up from germline, CDR1 is SGHVS and CDR2 is FQNEAQ. The CDR3 reads CASSLGGRGAYEQYF. CDR3 coding DNA: TGTGCCAGCAGCTTAGGAGGACGAGGGGCCTACGAGCAGTACTTC.

This clonotype turned up a few times. The gene calls are TRBV5-6 and TRBJ2-3; D is uncertain. This CDR3 is 15 amino acids long. The germline CDR1 and CDR2 sequences are SGHDT and YYEEEE. The ends were cut back, 0 bases at V and 2 bases at J, with 10 bases in the middle. The CDR3: CASSLDFQDTDTQYF. As DNA, the CDR3 is TGTGCCAGCAGCTTGGACTTTCAGGACACAGATACGCAGTATTTT.

Ten or more counts support this clonotype. The rearrangement joins TRBV7-2 to TRBJ2-3; TRBD1 matches at 7 bases. CDR1 SGHTA and CDR2 FQGNSA come from the germline V gene. The CDR3 is made up of 14 amino acids. Trimming took 2 bases from V and 4 from J; bases not matched to a gene: 3. The CDR3 spells CASSLIRGPDTQYF. CDR3 bases: TGTGCCAGCAGCTTAATAAGGGGGCCAGATACGCAGTATTTT. The full variable domain, its missing parts supplied by reference TRBV7-2 and TRBJ2-3, is GAGVSQSPSNKVTEKGKDVELRCDPISGHTALYWYRQSLGQGLEFLIYFQGNSAPDKSGLPSDRFSAERTGGSVSTLTIQRTQQEDSAVYLCASSLIRGPDTQYFGPGTRLTVL.

The chain has TRBV6-1 and TRBJ2-1, with D unclear. Germline V gene data show CDR1 as MNHNS and CDR2 as SASEGT. The V and J ends lost 5 bases and 7 bases respectively, with 12 bases between them. The CDR3 is 13 residues long. CDR3: CASSPRILNEQFF. The CDR3 DNA sequence: TGTGCCAGCAGTCCGAGGATTCTGAATGAGCAGTTCTTC.

This clonotype turned up a few times. The chain has TRBV3-1 and TRBJ2-7; D call uncertain. The CDR3 has 15 amino acids. Trimming took off 1 base at V and 2 bases at J, with 12 bases between the two ends. The V gene's germline CDR1 is LGHDT and CDR2 YNNKEL (reference sequence). The CDR3 nucleotides read TGTGCCAGCAGCCAAGTTTCCGCCAACACCTACGAGCAGTACTTC. Its translation: CASSQVSANTYEQYF.

This clonotype came up a few times. The V and J genes are TRBV20-1 and TRBJ2-1; D not certain. Deletions cut 0 bases from V and 0 bases from J, with 9 bases between. Per germline, CDR1 DFQATT and CDR2 SNEGSKA (reference sequence). The CDR3 runs to 15 residues. Written as DNA, the CDR3 is TGCAGTGCTAGAGATCGGCAAAGCTCCTACAATGAGCAGTTCTTC. Encoded protein: CSARDRQSSYNEQFF.

This clonotype was observed a handful of times. The chain uses TRBV5-5 and TRBJ2-5; weak D call: TRBD2 (5 bases). Germline CDR1 is SGHKS and CDR2 is YYEKEE (reference sequence). The CDR3 is 12 residues long. Trimming shortened V by 4 bases and J by 13 bases, and 17 bases separated the two germline ends. CDR3 nucleotides: TGTGCCAGCAGCACGACCGCTCCCGGGGTGTACTTC. Its translation is CASSTTAPGVYF.

The gene calls are TRBV10-3 and TRBJ2-7; TRBD1 might be the D (6 bases). This CDR3 region has 16 residues. Germline values: CDR1 ENHRY, CDR2 SYGVKD. The ends were cut back, 0 bases at V and 0 bases at J, with 12 bases in the middle. This chain's CDR3 is CAISESGRGSSYEQYF. The CDR3 nucleotides read TGTGCCATCAGTGAGTCTGGAAGGGGGAGCTCCTACGAGCAGTACTTC.

CDR3 region: CASSNIPLGEQYF. CDR3 sequence (DNA): TGTGCCAGCAGCAACATCCCCCTGGGCGAGCAGTACTTC. V and J are TRBV7-3 and TRBJ2-7; no clear D gene. The CDR3 consists of 13 residues. V lost 5 bases and J lost 6, with 14 bases in between. Germline CDR1 and CDR2: SGHTA and FQGTGA.

This clonotype was detected a few times. The chain couples TRBV15 to TRBJ2-2; 8 positions match TRBD2. Germline values: CDR1 LNHNV, CDR2 YYDKDF (reference sequence). There are 15 residues in the CDR3. The trim removed 0 bases at V and 7 bases at J, leaving 4 bases unmatched. The CDR3 loop is CATSRERGANGELFF. DNA for the CDR3: TGTGCCACCAGCAGAGAGCGGGGGGCGAACGGGGAGCTGTTTTTT.

This clonotype has just a few counts. V is TRBV12-3 or TRBV12-4 and J is TRBJ2-5; possibly TRBD1 for D (6 bases). The CDR3 runs 13 residues. Trimming shortened V by 3 bases and J by 5 bases, and 10 bases separated the two germline ends. CDR3 in amino acids: CASSLSGDETQYF. DNA of the CDR3: TGTGCCAGCAGTTTGTCAGGGGACGAGACCCAGTACTTC.

This clonotype turned up a few times. The V and J genes are TRBV5-6 and TRBJ2-7, with 8 bases identical to TRBD1. V was pared by 4 bases and J by 5 bases, with 8 bases of the junction left unmatched. The CDR3 totals 14 residues. Germline CDR1 is SGHDT and CDR2 is YYEEEE. The CDR3 DNA reads as TGTGCCAGCAGCATCGGACAGGGATGGGACGAGCAGTACTTC. Encoded protein: CASSIGQGWDEQYF. The whole variable domain, remainder taken from reference TRBV5-6 and TRBJ2-7, is DAGVTQSPTHLIKTRGQQVTLRCSPKSGHDTVSWYQQALGQGPQFIFQYYEEEERQRGNFPDRFSGHQFPNYSSELNVNALLLGDSALYLCASSIGQGWDEQYFGPGTRLTVT.

This clonotype was seen repeatedly, ten times or more. The chain carries TRBV12-3 or TRBV12-4 and TRBJ1-3; a weak D match, TRBD1 (5 bases). Trimming took off 5 bases at V and 0 bases at J, with 17 bases between the two ends. This CDR3 comprises 17 residues. This CDR3 reads CASSALIQGYSGNTIYF. CDR3 in DNA: TGTGCCAGCAGTGCTTTAATCCAGGGTTACTCTGGAAACACCATATATTTT.

Only a few counts were recorded for this clonotype. This chain uses TRBV30 with TRBJ2-2; 9 bases align to TRBD1. V shed 0 bases and J 7 bases; nucleotides not matched to a gene: 12. The CDR3 extends over 17 amino acids. Germline V lookup: CDR1 GTSNPN, CDR2 SVGIG (reference sequence). This CDR3 reads CAWSVRVGQGTGGELFF. The CDR3 DNA follows: TGTGCCTGGAGTGTACGCGTTGGACAGGGGACCGGCGGGGAGCTGTTTTTT.

Ten or more counts support this clonotype. This rearrangement joins TRBV24-1 to TRBJ2-2; D gene uncertain. The V end was cut by 1 base, the J end by 2 bases, with 7 bases between. Germline V CDR1 and CDR2: KGHDR, SFDVKD. The CDR3 consists of 15 residues. In DNA, the CDR3 is TGTGCCACCAGTGATTTTAAAGAAAACACCGGGGAGCTGTTTTTT. Encoded protein: CATSDFKENTGELFF.

This clonotype has ten or more counts. The chain uses TRBV6-1 and TRBJ2-5, with a tentative D call TRBD2 (7 bases). Trimming took 5 bases from V and 0 from J, leaving 19 bases between them. CDR3 length: 17 residues. Germline CDR1 is MNHNS and CDR2 is SASEGT. CDR3 bases: TGTGCCAGCAGTCGACCTCCCTGGGGGGGCTACCAAGAGACCCAGTACTTC. Protein sequence: CASSRPPWGGYQETQYF.

This clonotype occurred many times. J is TRBJ2-7 and V is TRBV15, with 11 bases matching TRBD2. V lost 4 bases, J lost 1 base, and 6 bases stayed unmatched. The CDR3 contains 16 residues. The germline V gene encodes CDR1 LNHNV and CDR2 YYDKDF (reference sequence). CDR3 in DNA: TGTGCCACCAGCACCCTTGGGACTAGCGGATCCTACGAGCAGTACTTC. Protein sequence: CATSTLGTSGSYEQYF.

This clonotype was seen many times. The chain couples TRBV15 to TRBJ2-1; no firm D call. Germline CDR1 is LNHNV and CDR2 is YYDKDF (reference sequence). The CDR3 is 13 amino acids. V shed 4 bases and J shed 5 bases, with 9 bases lying between them. The CDR3 region has the DNA TGTGCCACCAGCACCTCGCTAGACAATGAGCAGTTCTTC. Its protein is CATSTSLDNEQFF.

This chain connects TRBV4-3 to TRBJ1-1; D is unresolved. This CDR3 is 15 amino acids long. The germline V and J ends were trimmed by 0 bases and 5 bases, with 13 bases remaining between them. Germline V gene lookup returns CDR1 LGHNA and CDR2 YSLEER. CDR3 protein: CASSQDGSWWTEAFF. Written as DNA, the CDR3 is TGCGCCAGCAGCCAAGACGGGAGTTGGTGGACTGAAGCTTTCTTT.